Listed below are T cell receptor beta chains from one sample, sequenced in a study of T cell responses to AZD1222 COVID-19 vaccine. Only in-frame clones appear in the TCRdb table, and some are missing; sequencing was by immunoSEQ multiplex PCR. In the table there are about 120,000 clones, 90% to 95% of which are singletons. The sequences come from peripheral blood, collected on day 0 of AZD1222 vaccination. Receptor source: an adult in good health. Both conserved end residues are part of each CDR3.

V gene: TRBV6-2/TRBV6-3; CDR3 protein: CASSGPGQGPIEQYF
V gene: TRBV15; CDR3 protein: CATSRGGTAKNEQYF
V gene: TRBV11-2; CDR3 protein: CASSSFGGHANEKLFF
V gene: TRBV4-1; CDR3 protein: CASSQDLQAAYEQYF
V gene: TRBV27; CDR3 protein: CASSARGGTGELFF
V gene: TRBV25-1; CDR3 protein: CASSEPLGTAYGYTF
V gene: TRBV19; CDR3 protein: CASRPGLYSGNTIYF
V gene: TRBV2; CDR3 protein: CALTGTGDRSSGNTIYF
V gene: TRBV7-6; CDR3 protein: CASSVPTSGYPSSYNEQFF
V gene: TRBV3-1/TRBV3-2; CDR3 protein: CASSQPDRGTYEQYF
V gene: TRBV5-1; CDR3 protein: CASSFRTGDTEAFF
V gene: TRBV30; CDR3 protein: CAWSGTGVNEQFF
V gene: TRBV9; CDR3 protein: CASSVGLDTQYF
V gene: TRBV19; CDR3 protein: CASVSGGSDNEQFF
V gene: TRBV3-1/TRBV3-2; CDR3 protein: CASSQGSGGSPQHF
V gene: TRBV5-1; CDR3 protein: CASSPGQGGGETQYF
V gene: TRBV7-2; CDR3 protein: CASSKWTGENEQFF
V gene: TRBV9; CDR3 protein: CASSVQSTGSYGYTF
V gene: TRBV7-2; CDR3 protein: CASSSLAGGRTDTQYF
V gene: TRBV9; CDR3 protein: CASSVEPSSRVTDTQYF
V gene: TRBV5-8; CDR3 protein: CASSFAYEQYF
V gene: TRBV5-1; CDR3 protein: CASSWGDDLSSYEQYF
V gene: TRBV4-3; CDR3 protein: CASSQGTAAPMNTEAFF
V gene: TRBV4-3; CDR3 protein: CASSQDRVDREAFF
V gene: TRBV3-1/TRBV3-2; CDR3 protein: CASSQDSWERGVSYEQYF
V gene: TRBV19; CDR3 protein: CASSILQVLNNSPLHF
V gene: TRBV6-4; CDR3 protein: CASLKLAGELAKNIQYF
V gene: TRBV6-5; CDR3 protein: CASRYGGNNSPLHF
V gene: TRBV5-4; CDR3 protein: CASTTASSYEQYF
V gene: TRBV5-1; CDR3 protein: CASSLSDLSSGNTIYF